The 14 T cell receptor beta chains in this list originate from one sample, sequenced in a study of OX40 agonist ivuxolimab in advanced cancers. Data came from immunoSEQ multiplex PCR; TCRdb stores just in-frame clones and leaves some out. The sample lists more than 4,500 clones, over 60% occurring once. The source material was CD4+ or CD8+ T cells sorted from blood, sampled in a trial of the OX40 agonist ivuxolimab. The receptor source for this set is an adult with an advanced solid tumor such as melanoma, head and neck, liver or kidney cancer.

To note about this clone: At one boundary the junction diverges from the germline segment, which might be a read error. The gene calls are TRBV5-3 and TRBJ1-1; D may be TRBD1 (6 bases). TRBV5-3 qualifies as an ORF whose function is uncertain. This CDR3 contains 15 residues. The CDR3 DNA follows: TGTGCCAGCAGCTCCCCCTCGACAGGATACACTGAAGCTTTCTTT. Protein: CASSSPSTGYTEAFF.

This clone was detected once. The chain recombines TRBV7-9 with TRBJ2-3, with TRBD1 matching over 7 bases. The germline gives CDR1 SEHNR, CDR2 FQNEAQ (reference sequence). This CDR3 is built from 14 residues. Trimming at V came to 4 bases and at J to 4 bases, leaving 5 bases not matched to a gene. The CDR3 DNA is TGTGCCAGCAGCTCGATTACAGGGGCAGATACGCAGTATTTT. As protein: CASSSITGADTQYF.

This chain connects TRBV6-1 to TRBJ2-7; D possibly corresponds to TRBD1 (5 bases). Deletions cut 4 bases from V and 6 bases from J, with 10 bases between. From germline, CDR1 is MNHNS and CDR2 SASEGT. The CDR3 has 12 residues. CDR3 loop: CASSADSREQYF. CDR3 bases: TGTGCCAGCAGTGCAGACAGTCGCGAGCAGTACTTC.

This rearrangement joins TRBV9 to TRBJ1-6; D is undetermined. The CDR3 loop spans 17 amino acids. V lost 0 bases and J 10 bases, leaving 20 bases between the germline ends. Germline CDR1 is SGDLS and CDR2 is YYNGEE. The CDR3 DNA is TGTGCCAGCAGCGTAGAGTTAGGGCGGACCGATGGCTCACCCCTCCACTTT. This translates into CASSVELGRTDGSPLHF.

The V call is TRBV27, the J call TRBJ1-5, with 8 bases fitting TRBD1. The germline V gene encodes CDR1 MNHEY and CDR2 SMNVEV (reference sequence). Germline trimming cut 1 base from V and 7 bases from J; bases unmatched to any gene: 6. This CDR3 is 15 amino acids long. The CDR3 nucleotides are TGTGCCAGCAGTTTATTCCAGGGGGCGGGGCAGCCCCAGCATTTT. Translated: CASSLFQGAGQPQHF.

The V and J genes are TRBV7-2 and TRBJ1-3, with D perhaps matching TRBD1 (5 bases). The CDR3 consists of 17 residues. Deletions cut 1 base from V and 4 bases from J, with 17 bases between. Germline values: CDR1 SGHTA, CDR2 FQGNSA. This chain's CDR3 is CASSLGAGSEVGNTIYF. DNA of the CDR3: TGTGCCAGCAGCTTAGGGGCAGGGAGTGAAGTAGGAAACACCATATATTTT.

The chain is built from TRBV28 and TRBJ2-6; tentative D call: TRBD1 (5 bases). Trimming left V 1 base short and J 0 bases short, with 10 bases between. The CDR3 has 17 amino acids. CDR1 is MDHEN and CDR2 is SYDVKM in the germline V gene. CDR3 loop: CASSLYQGPSGANVLTF. The CDR3 DNA reads as TGTGCCAGCAGTTTATACCAGGGCCCCTCTGGGGCCAACGTCCTGACTTTC.

The chain uses TRBV7-9 and TRBJ2-7, with TRBD2 as a possible D gene (5 bases). The CDR3 spans 15 residues. Germline V gives CDR1 SEHNR, CDR2 FQNEAQ (reference sequence). V dropped 5 bases and J dropped 2 bases, with 16 bases sitting between them. The DNA for the CDR3 is TGTGCCAGCAGCAGTCCGGGAACTCTCCCCTACGAGCAGTACTTC. Protein product: CASSSPGTLPYEQYF. Drawing the rest from reference TRBV7-9 and TRBJ2-7, the complete variable domain is DTGVSQNPRHKITKRGQNVTFRCDPISEHNRLYWYRQTLGQGPEFLTYFQNEAQLEKSRLLSDRFSAERPKGSFSTLEIQRTEQGDSAMYLCASSSPGTLPYEQYFGPGTRLTVT.

The chain employs TRBV4-3 and TRBJ2-6, with D possibly matching TRBD1 (6 bases). The V and J ends lost 2 bases and 2 bases respectively, with 7 bases between them. The CDR3 is 15 residues long. The germline gives CDR1 LGHNA, CDR2 YSLEER. In nucleotides, the CDR3 is TGCGCCAGCAGCCAATCAGGGGCTGGGGCCAACGTCCTGACTTTC. It is translated as CASSQSGAGANVLTF.

This clone was counted a single time. Its ends do not fully match the called genes, so a read error is possible. V gene TRBV5-5 combines with J gene TRBJ2-7; D uncertain. The length of the CDR3 is 14 residues. Germline CDR1 and CDR2: SGHKS and YYEKEE (reference sequence). The CDR3 sequence: CASSQEILGYEQYF. CDR3 bases: TGCGCCAGCAGCCAAGAAATCCTCGGCTACGAGCAGTACTTC.

This clone was seen a handful of times. V gene TRBV5-1 combines with J gene TRBJ1-1, with D possibly TRBD1 on 6 matching bases. Deletions cut 3 bases from V and 1 base from J, with 19 bases between. Germline CDR1 reads SGHRS; CDR2 reads YFSETQ. This CDR3 has 17 residues. The CDR3 loop is CASSWTSGGGRNTEAFF. Here the CDR3 DNA reads TGCGCCAGCAGCTGGACTTCAGGAGGGGGGCGGAACACTGAAGCTTTCTTT.

The chain links TRBV7-7 to TRBJ1-2; the match to TRBD1 covers 7 bases. J lost 5 bases, V lost 5 bases, and 8 bases had no gene match. The germline V gene has CDR1 SSHAT and CDR2 FNYEAQ (reference sequence). This CDR3 has 14 residues. CDR3: CASSVGGGEYGYTF. The DNA for the CDR3 is TGTGCCAGCAGCGTAGGAGGGGGCGAATATGGCTACACCTTC.

The chain joins TRBV4-3 to TRBJ2-5; unclear D gene. The CDR3 has 15 residues. The germline gives CDR1 LGHNA, CDR2 YSLEER. The germline V and J ends were trimmed by 0 bases and 1 base, with 9 bases remaining between them. CDR3 amino acids: CASSQEFVTQETQYF. The CDR3 DNA reads TGCGCCAGCAGCCAAGAGTTTGTGACCCAAGAGACCCAGTACTTC.

This chain joins TRBV19 and TRBJ1-2; maybe TRBD1 (5 bases). Trimming stripped 2 bases from V and 6 bases from J, with 22 bases between. The V gene's germline CDR1 is LNHDA and CDR2 SQIVND (reference sequence). The CDR3 extends over 17 amino acids. CDR3 protein: CASSIYGGGQGADGYTF. CDR3 sequence (DNA): TGTGCCAGTAGTATATACGGCGGAGGGCAGGGTGCCGATGGCTACACCTTC.